The clone carrying this T cell receptor (beta chain) was seen a few times. This entry is derived from a study of human T cells and chemical hapten exposure. Time point defined: patch test 2, 6 weeks after DPC sensitization. This sample's treatment: therapeutic diphenylcyclopropenone sensitization with weekly scalp DPC. Within the library, unique molecular identifiers were attached to each individual cDNA molecule. TCRdb reprocessed the RACE reads with MiXCR, giving one entry per CDR3 protein. The sample shows approximately 350,000 distinct CDR3 sequences, about 6% of them seen only once. V dropped 5 bases and J dropped 1 base, with 11 bases sitting between them. Germline lookup yields CDR1 SGHTA and CDR2 FQGNSA. The length of the CDR3 is 15 residues.

This sequence joins TRBV7-2 and TRBJ2-2, with D possibly TRBD1 on 5 matching bases. The source material was whole blood, sampled in connection with sensitization to the hapten diphenylcyclopropenone (DPC). The sequence was collected from a woman between 18 and 29 years old with alopecia areata. Some clones in this sample may be carry-over from other donors' samples. CDR3 sequence reads: CASSLTTGNTGELFF. CDR3 bases: TGTGCCAGCAGCCTCACTACAGGGAACACCGGGGAGCTGTTTTTT. The full variable domain, in which reference TRBV7-2 and TRBJ2-2 provide the parts outside the CDR3, is GAGVSQSPSNKVTEKGKDVELRCDPISGHTALYWYRQSLGQGLEFLIYFQGNSAPDKSGLPSDRFSAERTGGSVSTLTIQRTQQEDSAVYLCASSLTTGNTGELFFGEGSRLTVL.